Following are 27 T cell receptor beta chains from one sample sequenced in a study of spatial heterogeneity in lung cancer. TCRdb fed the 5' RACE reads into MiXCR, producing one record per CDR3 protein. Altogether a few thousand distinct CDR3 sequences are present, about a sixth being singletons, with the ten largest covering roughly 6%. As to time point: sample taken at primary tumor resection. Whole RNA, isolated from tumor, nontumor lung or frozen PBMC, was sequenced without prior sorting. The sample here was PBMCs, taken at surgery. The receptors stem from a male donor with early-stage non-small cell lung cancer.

The CDR3, as DNA: TGTGCCAGCAGCCCCTGGACAGGGACGAACACCGGGGAGCTGTTTTTT. Its protein product is CASSPWTGTNTGELFF. The chain employs TRBV9 and TRBJ2-2, with TRBD1 matching 8 bases. The trim removed 4 bases at V and 0 bases at J, leaving 5 bases unmatched. The CDR3 covers 16 residues. Germline assignment: CDR1 SGDLS and CDR2 YYNGEE.

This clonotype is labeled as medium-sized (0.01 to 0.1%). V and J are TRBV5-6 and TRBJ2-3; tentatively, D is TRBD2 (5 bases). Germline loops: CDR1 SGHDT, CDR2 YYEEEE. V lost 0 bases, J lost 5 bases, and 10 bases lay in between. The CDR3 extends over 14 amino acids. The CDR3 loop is CASSLEREKDTQYF. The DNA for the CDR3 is TGTGCCAGCAGCTTGGAAAGGGAGAAAGATACGCAGTATTTT.

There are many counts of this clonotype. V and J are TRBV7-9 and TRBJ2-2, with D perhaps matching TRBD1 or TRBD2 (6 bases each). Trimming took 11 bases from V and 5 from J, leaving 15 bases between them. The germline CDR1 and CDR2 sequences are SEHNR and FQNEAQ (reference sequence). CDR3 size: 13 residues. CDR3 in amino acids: CAVKGGWTGELFF. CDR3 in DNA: TGTGCCGTCAAGGGGGGCTGGACCGGGGAGCTGTTTTTT.

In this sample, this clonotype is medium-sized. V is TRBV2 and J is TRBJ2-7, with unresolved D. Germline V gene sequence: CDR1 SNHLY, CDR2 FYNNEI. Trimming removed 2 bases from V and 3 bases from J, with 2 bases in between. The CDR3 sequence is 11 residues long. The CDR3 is CASSEIYEQYF. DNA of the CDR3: TGTGCCAGCAGTGAAATCTACGAGCAGTACTTC.

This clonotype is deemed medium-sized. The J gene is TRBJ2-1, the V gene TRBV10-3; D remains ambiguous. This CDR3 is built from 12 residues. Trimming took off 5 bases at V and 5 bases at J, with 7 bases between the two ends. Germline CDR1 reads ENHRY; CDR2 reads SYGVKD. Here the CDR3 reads CAISRPNNEQFF. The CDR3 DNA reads TGTGCCATCAGTAGACCTAACAATGAGCAGTTCTTC.

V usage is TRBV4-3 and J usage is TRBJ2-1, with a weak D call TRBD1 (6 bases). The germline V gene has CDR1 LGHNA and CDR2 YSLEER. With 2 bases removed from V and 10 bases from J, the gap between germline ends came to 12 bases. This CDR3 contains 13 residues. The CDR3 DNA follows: TGCGCCAGCAGCCAACGGGACATAGGCGAGCAGTTCTTC. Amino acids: CASSQRDIGEQFF.

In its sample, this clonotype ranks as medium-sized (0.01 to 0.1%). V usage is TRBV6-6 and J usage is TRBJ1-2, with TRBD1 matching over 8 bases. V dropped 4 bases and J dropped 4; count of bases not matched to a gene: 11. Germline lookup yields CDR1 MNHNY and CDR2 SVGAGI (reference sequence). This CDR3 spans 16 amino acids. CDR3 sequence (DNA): TGTGCCAGCAGTTTGGACAGGGTAGTGCCCTTCTATGGCTACACCTTC. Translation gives CASSLDRVVPFYGYTF.

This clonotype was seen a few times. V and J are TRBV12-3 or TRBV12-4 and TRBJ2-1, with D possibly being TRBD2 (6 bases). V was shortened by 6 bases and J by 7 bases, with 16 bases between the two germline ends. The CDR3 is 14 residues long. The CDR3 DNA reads TGTGCCAGCAGCTCCGGGGGAGGTAATAATGAGCAGTTCTTC. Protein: CASSSGGGNNEQFF.

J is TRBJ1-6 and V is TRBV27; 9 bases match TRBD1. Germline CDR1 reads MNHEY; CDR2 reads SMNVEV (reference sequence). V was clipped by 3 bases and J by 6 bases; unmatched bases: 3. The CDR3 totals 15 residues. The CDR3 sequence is CASSLTGGSNSPLHF. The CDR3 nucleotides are TGTGCCAGCAGTTTGACAGGGGGTAGTAATTCACCCCTCCACTTT.

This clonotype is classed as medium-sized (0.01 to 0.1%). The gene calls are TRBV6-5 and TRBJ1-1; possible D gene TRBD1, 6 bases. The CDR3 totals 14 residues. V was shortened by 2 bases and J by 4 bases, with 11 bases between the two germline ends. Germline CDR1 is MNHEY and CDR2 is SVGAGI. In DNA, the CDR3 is TGTGCCAGCAGTTACGTAGGGGGGCGCACTGAAGCTTTCTTT. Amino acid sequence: CASSYVGGRTEAFF.

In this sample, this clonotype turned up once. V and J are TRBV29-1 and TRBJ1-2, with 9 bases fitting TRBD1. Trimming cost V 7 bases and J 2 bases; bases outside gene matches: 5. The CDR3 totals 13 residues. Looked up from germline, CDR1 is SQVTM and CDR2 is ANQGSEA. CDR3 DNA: TGCAGCGCACGGACAGGGGCCAACTATGGCTACACCTTC. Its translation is CSARTGANYGYTF.

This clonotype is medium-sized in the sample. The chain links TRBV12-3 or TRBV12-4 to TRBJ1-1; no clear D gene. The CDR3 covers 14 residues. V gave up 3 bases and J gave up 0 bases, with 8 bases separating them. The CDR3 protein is CASSFRAMNTEAFF. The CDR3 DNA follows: TGTGCCAGCAGTTTTAGAGCAATGAACACTGAAGCTTTCTTT.

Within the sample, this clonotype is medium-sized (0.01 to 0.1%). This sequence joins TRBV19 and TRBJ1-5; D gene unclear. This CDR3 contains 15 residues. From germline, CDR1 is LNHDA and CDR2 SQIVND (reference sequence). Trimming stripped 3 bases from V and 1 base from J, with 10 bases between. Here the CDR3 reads CASSIAVFSNQPQHF. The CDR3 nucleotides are TGTGCCAGTAGTATCGCGGTTTTCAGCAATCAGCCCCAGCATTTT. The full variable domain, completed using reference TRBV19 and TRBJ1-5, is DGGITQSPKYLFRKEGQNVTLSCEQNLNHDAMYWYRQDPGQGLRLIYYSQIVNDFQKGDIAEGYSVSREKKESFPLTVTSAQKNPTAFYLCASSIAVFSNQPQHFGDGTRLSIL.

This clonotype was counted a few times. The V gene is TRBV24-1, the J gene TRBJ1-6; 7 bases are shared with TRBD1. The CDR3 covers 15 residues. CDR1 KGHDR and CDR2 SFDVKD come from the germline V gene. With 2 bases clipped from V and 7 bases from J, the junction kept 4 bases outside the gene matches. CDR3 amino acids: CATSDSGTANSPLHF. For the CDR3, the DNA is TGTGCCACCAGTGATTCGGGGACAGCAAATTCACCCCTCCACTTT.

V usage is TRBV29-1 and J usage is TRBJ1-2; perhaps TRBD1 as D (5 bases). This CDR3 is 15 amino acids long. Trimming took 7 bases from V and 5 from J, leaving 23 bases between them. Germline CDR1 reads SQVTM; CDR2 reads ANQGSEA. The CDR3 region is CSARTRDLLGYGYTF. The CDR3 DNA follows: TGCAGCGCCAGAACTCGGGACCTCCTAGGATATGGCTACACCTTC.

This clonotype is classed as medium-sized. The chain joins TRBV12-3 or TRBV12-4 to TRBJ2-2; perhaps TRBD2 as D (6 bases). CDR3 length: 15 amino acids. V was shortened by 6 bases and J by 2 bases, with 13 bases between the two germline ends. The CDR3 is CASSLSGANTGELFF. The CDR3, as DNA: TGTGCCAGCAGCCTTAGCGGTGCAAACACCGGGGAGCTGTTTTTT.

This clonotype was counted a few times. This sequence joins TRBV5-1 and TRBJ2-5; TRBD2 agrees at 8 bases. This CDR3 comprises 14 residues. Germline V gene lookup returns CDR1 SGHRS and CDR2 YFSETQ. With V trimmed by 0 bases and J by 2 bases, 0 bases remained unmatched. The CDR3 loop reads CASSLAGGQETQYF. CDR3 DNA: TGCGCCAGCAGCTTGGCGGGGGGGCAAGAGACCCAGTACTTC.

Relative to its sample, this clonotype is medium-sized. DNA for the CDR3: TGCGCCAGCAGCCAAGACCGAAGACAGGGCCCTAACTATGGCTACACCTTC. It specifies CASSQDRRQGPNYGYTF. The chain employs TRBV4-3 and TRBJ1-2; 7 bases fit TRBD1. With V trimmed by 0 bases and J by 0 bases, 7 bases remained unmatched. Germline assignment: CDR1 LGHNA and CDR2 YSLEER. The CDR3 spans 17 residues.

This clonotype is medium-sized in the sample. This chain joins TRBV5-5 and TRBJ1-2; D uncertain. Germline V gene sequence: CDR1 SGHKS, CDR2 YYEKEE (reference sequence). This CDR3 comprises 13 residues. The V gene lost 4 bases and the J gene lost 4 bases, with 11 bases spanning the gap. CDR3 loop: CASSLDPAYGYTF. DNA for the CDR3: TGTGCCAGCAGCCTGGACCCAGCCTATGGCTACACCTTC.

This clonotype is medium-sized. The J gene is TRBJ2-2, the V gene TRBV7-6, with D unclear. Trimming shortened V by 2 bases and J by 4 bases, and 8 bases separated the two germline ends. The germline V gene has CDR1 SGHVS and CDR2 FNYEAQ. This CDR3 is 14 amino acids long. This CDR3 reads CASSLSWSTGELFF. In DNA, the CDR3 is TGTGCCAGCAGCTTATCGTGGAGCACCGGGGAGCTGTTTTTT.

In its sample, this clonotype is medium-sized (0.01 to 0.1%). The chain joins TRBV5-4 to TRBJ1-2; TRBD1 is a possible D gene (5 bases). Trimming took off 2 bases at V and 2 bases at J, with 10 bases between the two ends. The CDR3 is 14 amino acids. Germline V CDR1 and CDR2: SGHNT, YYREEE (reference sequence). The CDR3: CASSFGRVNYGYTF. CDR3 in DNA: TGTGCCAGCAGCTTCGGCAGGGTCAACTATGGCTACACCTTC.

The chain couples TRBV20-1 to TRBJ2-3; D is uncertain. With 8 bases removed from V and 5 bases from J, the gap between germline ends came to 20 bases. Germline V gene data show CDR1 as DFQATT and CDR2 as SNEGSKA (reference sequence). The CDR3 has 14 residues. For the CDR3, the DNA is TGCAGTCCCACTTTGGTGGGGTGGGTAGATACGCAGTATTTT. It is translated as CSPTLVGWVDTQYF.

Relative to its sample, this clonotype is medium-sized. CDR3: CATSRDRALQGWGNQPQHF. CDR3 DNA: TGTGCCACCAGCAGAGATCGGGCCTTACAGGGATGGGGCAATCAGCCCCAGCATTTT. This sequence joins TRBV15 and TRBJ1-5; D may be TRBD1 (6 bases). V dropped 0 bases and J dropped 2 bases, with 20 bases sitting between them. The CDR3 runs 19 residues. CDR1 is LNHNV and CDR2 is YYDKDF in the germline V gene (reference sequence). Based on the CDR3 plus reference TRBV15 and TRBJ1-5, the full variable domain is DAMVIQNPRYQVTQFGKPVTLSCSQTLNHNVMYWYQQKSSQAPKLLFHYYDKDFNNEADTPDNFQSRRPNTSFCFLDIRSPGLGDTAMYLCATSRDRALQGWGNQPQHFGDGTRLSIL.

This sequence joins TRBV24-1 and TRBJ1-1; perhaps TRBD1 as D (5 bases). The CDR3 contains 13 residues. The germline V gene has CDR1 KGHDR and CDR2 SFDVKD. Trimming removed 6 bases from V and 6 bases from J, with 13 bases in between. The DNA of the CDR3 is TGTGCCACCAGTCGGCAGGGTCAATCTGAAGCTTTCTTT. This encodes CATSRQGQSEAFF.

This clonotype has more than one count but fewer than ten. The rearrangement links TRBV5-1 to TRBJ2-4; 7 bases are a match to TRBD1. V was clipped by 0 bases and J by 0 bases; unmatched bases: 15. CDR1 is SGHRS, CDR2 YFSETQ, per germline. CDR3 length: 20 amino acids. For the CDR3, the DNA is TGCGCCAGCAGCTTGGGAGCCGGAACGGACAGGACCTTAGCCAAAAACATTCAGTACTTC. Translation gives CASSLGAGTDRTLAKNIQYF.

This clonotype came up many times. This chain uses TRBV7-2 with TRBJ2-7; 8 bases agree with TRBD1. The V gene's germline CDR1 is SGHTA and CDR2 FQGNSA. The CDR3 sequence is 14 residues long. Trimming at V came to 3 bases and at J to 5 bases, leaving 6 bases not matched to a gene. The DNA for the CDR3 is TGTGCCAGCAGCTTCCGCCAGGGGGCCCACGAGCAGTACTTC. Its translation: CASSFRQGAHEQYF.

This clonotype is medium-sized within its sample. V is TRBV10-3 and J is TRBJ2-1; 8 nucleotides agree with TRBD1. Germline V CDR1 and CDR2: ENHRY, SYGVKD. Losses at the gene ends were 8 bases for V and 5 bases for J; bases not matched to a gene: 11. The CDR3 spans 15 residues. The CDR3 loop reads CAISSRTGGNNEQFF. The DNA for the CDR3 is TGTGCCATCTCCTCGCGAACAGGGGGAAACAATGAGCAGTTCTTC.